One and the same sample provided the 27 T cell receptor beta chains below, sequenced in a study of blood T cell repertoires in COVID-19. Libraries were prepared by immunoSEQ multiplex PCR; TCRdb keeps only in-frame clonotypes and omits some of them. Among more than 250,000 clones listed, around four fifths were seen once. Sequences were obtained from peripheral blood. These receptors all come from a man between 60 and 75 years old who had recovered from COVID-19.

This clone was observed a few times. At one of its ends the junction is not consistent with the germline gene, which may arise from a read error. The V call is TRBV7-7, the J call TRBJ2-7; D is perhaps TRBD1 (6 bases). This CDR3 comprises 14 residues. Germline V gene lookup returns CDR1 SSHAT and CDR2 FNYEAQ (reference sequence). The chain's CDR3 is CASSPQGRTYEQYF. The DNA for the CDR3 is TGTGCTAGCAGCCCCCAGGGGCGAACCTACGAGCAGTACTTC. Full variable domain (rest looked up from reference TRBV7-7 and TRBJ2-7): GAGVSQSPRYKVTKRGQDVTLRCDPISSHATLYWYQQALGQGPEFLTYFNYEAQPDKSGLPSDRFSAERPEGSISTLTIQRTEQRDSAMYRCASSPQGRTYEQYFGPGTRLTVT.

The sample holds one count of this clone. V is TRBV15 and J is TRBJ2-1; TRBD2 matches at 10 bases. With V trimmed by 3 bases and J by 4 bases, 9 bases remained unmatched. Germline V gene sequence: CDR1 LNHNV, CDR2 YYDKDF (reference sequence). This CDR3 comprises 17 residues. CDR3 nucleotides: TGTGCCACCAGCAGCCCACCCAGCGGGAGGGGTTACAATGAGCAGTTCTTC. Its protein is CATSSPPSGRGYNEQFF.

The chain carries TRBV20-1 and TRBJ2-3; D gene ambiguous. With 3 bases removed from V and 6 bases from J, the gap between germline ends came to 7 bases. The CDR3 extends over 11 amino acids. Looked up from germline, CDR1 is DFQATT and CDR2 is SNEGSKA (reference sequence). DNA of the CDR3: TGCAGTGCTAGTGACGCGGATACGCAGTATTTT. The encoded protein is CSASDADTQYF.

This rearrangement joins TRBV7-8 to TRBJ2-3, with TRBD1 identical over 10 bases. CDR3 length equals 15 residues. Per germline, CDR1 SGHVS and CDR2 FQNEAQ. V trimming: 5 bases; J trimming: 7 bases; junction bases outside the gene matches: 9. This CDR3 is CASSPGGTGENTQYF. The DNA for the CDR3 is TGTGCCAGCAGCCCAGGGGGGACAGGGGAAAATACGCAGTATTTT.

This clone was seen only a few times. The V and J genes are TRBV12-3 or TRBV12-4 and TRBJ2-7; the match to TRBD1 covers 9 bases. CDR3 length: 13 amino acids. V trimming: 3 bases; J trimming: 6 bases; junction bases outside the gene matches: 3. The CDR3 DNA sequence: TGTGCCAGCAGTTTTAAACAGGGGGCCGAGCAGTACTTC. It encodes CASSFKQGAEQYF.

The genes are TRBV19 and TRBJ2-5; no clear D. The CDR3 sequence is 15 residues long. Trimming left V 9 bases short and J 2 bases short, with 19 bases between. The germline V gene encodes CDR1 LNHDA and CDR2 SQIVND (reference sequence). CDR3 bases: TGTGCCAGCTCGACATACGAATTGAATCAAGAGACCCAGTACTTC. Its protein product is CASSTYELNQETQYF.

This chain joins TRBV5-3 and TRBJ2-2, with TRBD2 matching over 9 bases. TRBV5-3 is known as an ORF, though its function is uncertain. V dropped 1 base and J dropped 4; count of bases not matched to a gene: 11. This CDR3 spans 18 amino acids. CDR3 nucleotides: TGTGCCAGAAGCTTGCGACTAGCGGAGGCGGGGGGCACCGGGGAGCTGTTTTTT. Protein product: CARSLRLAEAGGTGELFF.

This rearrangement joins TRBV5-1 to TRBJ1-1; D might be TRBD1 (5 bases). Per the germline V gene, CDR1 is SGHRS and CDR2 is YFSETQ. The ends were cut back, 1 base at V and 5 bases at J, with 9 bases in the middle. CDR3 size: 13 residues. CDR3 loop: CASSLTGLTEAFF. Written as DNA, the CDR3 is TGCGCCAGCAGCTTGACAGGATTGACTGAAGCTTTCTTT.

For the CDR3, the DNA is TGTGCCAACCTACAGGACAGGGTAGACTGCGAGCAGTACTTC. Translation gives CANLQDRVDCEQYF. The chain employs TRBV6-5 and TRBJ2-7, with 8 bases that match TRBD1. The CDR3 is 14 amino acids. Unmatched junction bases numbered 14, after V lost 10 bases and J lost 6 bases. The V gene's germline CDR1 is MNHEY and CDR2 SVGAGI.

This clone was detected only once. The chain joins TRBV6-2 or TRBV6-3 to TRBJ1-1; D call uncertain. CDR1 is MNHEY and CDR2 is SVGEGT in the germline V gene. This CDR3 contains 15 residues. The V end was cut by 2 bases, the J end by 1 base, with 11 bases between. This CDR3 reads CASSYAMRGNTEAFF. The CDR3 DNA is TGTGCCAGCAGTTACGCCATGCGGGGGAACACTGAAGCTTTCTTT.

The chain couples TRBV11-2 to TRBJ2-1, with TRBD2 matching 12 bases. The CDR3 has 16 amino acids. J lost 7 bases, V lost 0 bases, and 4 bases had no gene match. Per germline, CDR1 SGHAT and CDR2 FQNNGV. CDR3 sequence: CASSLELAGGGNEQFF. The CDR3 coding sequence is TGTGCCAGCAGCTTAGAACTAGCGGGAGGAGGGAATGAGCAGTTCTTC.

The chain recombines TRBV9 with TRBJ1-2; the D is unclear. This CDR3 region has 13 residues. The germline CDR1 and CDR2 sequences are SGDLS and YYNGEE. V was clipped by 0 bases and J by 3 bases, with 6 bases between them. CDR3 protein: CASSVGSDYGYTF. CDR3 in DNA: TGTGCCAGCAGCGTAGGGTCGGACTATGGCTACACCTTC.

The rearrangement uses TRBV6-1 and TRBJ2-7; TRBD1 matches at 10 bases. Trimming removed 0 bases from V and 10 bases from J; junction bases left unmatched: 9. CDR1 and CDR2 (germline): MNHNS, SASEGT. The CDR3 totals 15 residues. Here the CDR3 DNA reads TGTGCCAGCAGTGAAGCTGGGACAGGGGCCTCAAAACAGTACTTC. Its protein is CASSEAGTGASKQYF.

The CDR3 spells CATSAGQTLYGYTF. DNA for the CDR3: TGTGCCACCAGTGCAGGACAGACTCTCTATGGCTACACCTTC. V gene TRBV15 combines with J gene TRBJ1-2, with D tentatively TRBD1 (6 bases). The CDR3 has 14 amino acids. Trimming took 6 bases from V and 4 from J, leaving 15 bases between them. From germline, CDR1 is LNHNV and CDR2 YYDKDF (reference sequence).

V is TRBV27 and J is TRBJ1-2; the match to TRBD1 covers 10 bases. The junction had 7 bases not matched to a gene; V was cut back by 5 bases and J by 7 bases. Germline V gene sequence: CDR1 MNHEY, CDR2 SMNVEV (reference sequence). The CDR3 is made up of 14 amino acids. The DNA of the CDR3 is TGTGCCAGCAGTCCGCGACAGGGGGCGTTTGGCTACACCTTC. Its protein is CASSPRQGAFGYTF.

The V gene is TRBV6-5, the J gene TRBJ2-7; 9 bases are shared with TRBD1. V lost 6 bases, J lost 3 bases, and 3 bases stayed unmatched. Germline V gene lookup returns CDR1 MNHEY and CDR2 SVGAGI. CDR3 length: 13 amino acids. CDR3 sequence reads: CASSRTGDYEQYF. Here the CDR3 DNA reads TGTGCCAGCAGCCGGACAGGGGACTACGAGCAGTACTTC.

This clone was picked up a small number of times. The CDR3 region has the DNA TGTGCCAGCAGGCAGGGACAGGGCGGAAACACCGGGGAGCTGTTTTTT. This codes for CASRQGQGGNTGELFF. The V call is TRBV5-6, the J call TRBJ2-2; 9 bases are shared with TRBD1. Trimming took 5 bases from V and 2 from J; bases not matched to a gene: 7. The CDR3 runs to 16 residues. Germline V gene data show CDR1 as SGHDT and CDR2 as YYEEEE. The whole variable domain, filled in from reference TRBV5-6 and TRBJ2-2, reads DAGVTQSPTHLIKTRGQQVTLRCSPKSGHDTVSWYQQALGQGPQFIFQYYEEEERQRGNFPDRFSGHQFPNYSSELNVNALLLGDSALYLCASRQGQGGNTGELFFGEGSRLTVL.

V is TRBV4-1 and J is TRBJ2-7, with TRBD1 identical over 12 bases. Germline V CDR1 and CDR2: MGHRA, YSYEKL. The CDR3 consists of 17 residues. V trimming: 5 bases; J trimming: 6 bases; junction bases outside the gene matches: 14. In DNA form, the CDR3 reads TGCGCCAGCAGCGACCGCTTACCGGGACAGGGGGCGCGCGAGCAGTACTTC. Amino acid sequence: CASSDRLPGQGAREQYF.

The J gene is TRBJ2-2, the V gene TRBV5-1; no reliable D call. The length of the CDR3 is 13 residues. V was trimmed by 1 base and J by 9 bases, leaving 10 bases between them. Germline CDR1 SGHRS, CDR2 YFSETQ. CDR3 in amino acids: CASSLSDGWELFF. CDR3 nucleotides: TGCGCCAGCAGCTTGAGCGATGGTTGGGAGCTGTTTTTT.

This clone is a singleton in its sample. The chain links TRBV10-1 to TRBJ2-1; possible D gene TRBD1, 5 bases. The ends were cut back, 8 bases at V and 6 bases at J, with 14 bases in the middle. Germline V gives CDR1 WNHNN, CDR2 SYGVQD (reference sequence). The CDR3 contains 13 residues. The CDR3 spells CASGTPDTNEQFF. The CDR3 DNA reads TGCGCCAGCGGAACTCCGGACACCAATGAGCAGTTCTTC.

In this sample, this clone turned up once. The V gene is TRBV9, the J gene TRBJ2-3, with D uncertain. The V end was cut by 7 bases, the J end by 2 bases, with 17 bases between. Germline CDR1 and CDR2: SGDLS and YYNGEE. The CDR3 covers 15 residues. CDR3 protein: CASSLGRGFTDTQYF. The DNA for the CDR3 is TGTGCCAGCTCCCTTGGTCGAGGATTCACAGATACGCAGTATTTT.

The V gene is TRBV5-1, the J gene TRBJ1-2; 9 bases fit TRBD1. V was pared by 0 bases and J by 0 bases, with 6 bases of the junction left unmatched. This CDR3 spans 17 amino acids. CDR1 is SGHRS and CDR2 is YFSETQ in the germline V gene. The DNA of the CDR3 is TGCGCCAGCAGCTTGGGGGACAGGGCTGGGACTAACTATGGCTACACCTTC. Translated, it gives CASSLGDRAGTNYGYTF.

The chain is built from TRBV28 and TRBJ2-7, with D possibly TRBD2 on 6 matching bases. Per germline, CDR1 MDHEN and CDR2 SYDVKM. V shed 5 bases and J shed 6 bases, with 14 bases lying between them. The CDR3 has 13 amino acids. CDR3 nucleotide sequence: TGTGCCAGCAGTCTAGGGGAGGCGGGCGAGCAGTACTTC. Protein: CASSLGEAGEQYF.

V gene TRBV5-4 combines with J gene TRBJ2-7; TRBD2 aligns across 12 bases. This CDR3 region has 14 residues. V lost 4 bases, J lost 3 bases, and 2 bases stayed unmatched. CDR1 is SGHNT and CDR2 is YYREEE in the germline V gene (reference sequence). Written as DNA, the CDR3 is TGTGCCAGCAGCGAGACTAGCGGGAGCTACGAGCAGTACTTC. It yields the protein CASSETSGSYEQYF.

The rearrangement joins TRBV4-2 to TRBJ2-7, with a tentative D call TRBD2 (5 bases). In germline, CDR1 is LGHNA, CDR2 YNFKEQ. CDR3 length equals 14 residues. Trimming cost V 0 bases and J 3 bases, with 9 bases left between them. CDR3 sequence: CASSQDLRVYEQYF. Written as DNA, the CDR3 is TGTGCCAGCAGCCAAGATCTGAGGGTCTACGAGCAGTACTTC.

The rearrangement links TRBV7-8 to TRBJ2-7; D might be TRBD2 (6 bases). Trimming took 1 base from V and 2 from J, leaving 21 bases between them. This CDR3 spans 18 amino acids. CDR1 is SGHVS and CDR2 is FQNEAQ in the germline V gene. CDR3 in amino acids: CASSLGVSGKTFTYEQYF. As DNA, the CDR3 is TGTGCCAGCAGCTTAGGTGTTAGCGGCAAGACCTTTACCTACGAGCAGTACTTC. The whole variable domain, filled in from reference TRBV7-8 and TRBJ2-7, reads GAGVSQSPRYKVAKRGQDVALRCDPISGHVSLFWYQQALGQGPEFLTYFQNEAQLDKSGLPSDRFFAERPEGSVSTLKIQRTQQEDSAVYLCASSLGVSGKTFTYEQYFGPGTRLTVT.

The genes are TRBV7-9 and TRBJ1-6; D is ambiguous. From germline, CDR1 is SEHNR and CDR2 FQNEAQ (reference sequence). Trimming stripped 7 bases from V and 9 bases from J, with 16 bases between. This CDR3 contains 14 residues. The CDR3 spells CASKEAVKASPLHF. As DNA, the CDR3 is TGTGCCAGCAAAGAGGCGGTTAAGGCTTCACCCCTCCACTTT. The variable domain in full, with the rest retrieved from reference TRBV7-9 and TRBJ1-6, is DTGVSQNPRHKITKRGQNVTFRCDPISEHNRLYWYRQTLGQGPEFLTYFQNEAQLEKSRLLSDRFSAERPKGSFSTLEIQRTEQGDSAMYLCASKEAVKASPLHFGNGTRLTVT.